What follows describes a single TCR beta chain. These data are taken from a study of blood T cell repertoires in COVID-19. Profiled with immunoSEQ multiplex PCR; TCRdb holds only in-frame clones, not every one. The repertoire holds about 210,000 clones, with roughly 87% as singletons. This CDR3 is 12 amino acids long. Trimming took 0 bases from V and 6 from J, leaving 7 bases between them. Germline V gene data show CDR1 as SGHNT and CDR2 as YYREEE (reference sequence). The TCR comes from a man aged 18-30 years with acute COVID-19. This sequence joins TRBV5-4 and TRBJ2-7, with D unclear. What was sequenced was PBMCs or T cells enriched from blood (not recorded which). The CDR3 spells CASSLDVSEQYF. The CDR3 DNA is TGTGCCAGCAGCTTGGATGTCTCCGAGCAGTACTTC.